This T cell receptor beta chain was captured by sequencing in a study of patients and donors after allogeneic stem cell transplantation. This clonotype occurred a few times. TCRdb reprocessed the RT-PCR reads with MiXCR, giving one entry per CDR3 protein. The sample lists about 110,000 distinct CDR3 sequences; about a third were seen once. In germline, CDR1 is MDHEN, CDR2 SYDVKM. The length of the CDR3 is 14 residues. Trimming left V 6 bases short and J 1 base short, with 12 bases between. The chain employs TRBV28 and TRBJ1-1, with a tentative D call TRBD1 (6 bases). Sequencing used blood, either unsorted or a sorted T cell fraction (not recorded which). This receptor was taken from a human donor who was either an allogeneic HSCT recipient or a stem cell or donor lymphocyte infusion donor (not recorded which). It is not recorded whose cells these are; they may come from a transplant donor. This chain's CDR3 is CASRPGTQNTEAFF. In DNA, the CDR3 is TGTGCCAGCAGACCCGGGACACAGAACACTGAAGCTTTCTTT.